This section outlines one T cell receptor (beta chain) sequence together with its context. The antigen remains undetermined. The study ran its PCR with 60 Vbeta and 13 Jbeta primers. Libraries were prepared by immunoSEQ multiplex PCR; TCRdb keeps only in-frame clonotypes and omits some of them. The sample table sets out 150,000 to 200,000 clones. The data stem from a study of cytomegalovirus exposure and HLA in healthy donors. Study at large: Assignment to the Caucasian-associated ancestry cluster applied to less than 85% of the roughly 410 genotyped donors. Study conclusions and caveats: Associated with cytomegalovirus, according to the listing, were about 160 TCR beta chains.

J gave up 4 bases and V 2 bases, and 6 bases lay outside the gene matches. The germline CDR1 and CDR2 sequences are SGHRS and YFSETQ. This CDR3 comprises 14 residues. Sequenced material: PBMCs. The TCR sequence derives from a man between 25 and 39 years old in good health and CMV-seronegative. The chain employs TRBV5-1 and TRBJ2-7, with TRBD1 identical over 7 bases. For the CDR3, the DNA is TGCGCCAGCAGCTTAGGGGGACAGCAATACGAGCAGTACTTC. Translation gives CASSLGGQQYEQYF.